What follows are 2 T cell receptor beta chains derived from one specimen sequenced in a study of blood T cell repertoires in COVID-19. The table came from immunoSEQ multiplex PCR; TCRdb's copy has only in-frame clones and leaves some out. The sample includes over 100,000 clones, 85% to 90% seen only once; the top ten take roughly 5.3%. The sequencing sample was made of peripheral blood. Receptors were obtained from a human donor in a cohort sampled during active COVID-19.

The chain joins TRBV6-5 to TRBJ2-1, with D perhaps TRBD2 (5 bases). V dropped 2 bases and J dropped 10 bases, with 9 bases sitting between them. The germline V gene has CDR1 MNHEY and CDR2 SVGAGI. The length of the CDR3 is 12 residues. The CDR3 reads CASSYIPGEQFF. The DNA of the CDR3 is TGTGCCAGCAGTTACATTCCGGGGGAGCAGTTCTTC.

The CDR3 loop reads CASNRGDGYTF. The CDR3 DNA reads as TGTGCCAGCAACAGGGGCGATGGCTACACCTTC. The J gene is TRBJ1-2, the V gene TRBV2; 7 bases agree with TRBD1. Per germline, CDR1 SNHLY and CDR2 FYNNEI. Trimming cost V 7 bases and J 6 bases; bases outside gene matches: 2. The CDR3 is 11 residues long.